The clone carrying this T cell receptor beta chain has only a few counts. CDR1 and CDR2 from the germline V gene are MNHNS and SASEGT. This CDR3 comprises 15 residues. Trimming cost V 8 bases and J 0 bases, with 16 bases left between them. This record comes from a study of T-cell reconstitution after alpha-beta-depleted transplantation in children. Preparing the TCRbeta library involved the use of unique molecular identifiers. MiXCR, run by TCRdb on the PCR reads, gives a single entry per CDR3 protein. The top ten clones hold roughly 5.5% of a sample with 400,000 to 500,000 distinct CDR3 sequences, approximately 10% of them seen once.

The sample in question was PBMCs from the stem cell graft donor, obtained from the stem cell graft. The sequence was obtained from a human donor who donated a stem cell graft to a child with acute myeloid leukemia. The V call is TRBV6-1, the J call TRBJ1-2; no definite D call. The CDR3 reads CASARTRLANYGYTF. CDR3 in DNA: TGTGCCAGCGCCCGCACTAGGCTAGCTAACTATGGCTACACCTTC.